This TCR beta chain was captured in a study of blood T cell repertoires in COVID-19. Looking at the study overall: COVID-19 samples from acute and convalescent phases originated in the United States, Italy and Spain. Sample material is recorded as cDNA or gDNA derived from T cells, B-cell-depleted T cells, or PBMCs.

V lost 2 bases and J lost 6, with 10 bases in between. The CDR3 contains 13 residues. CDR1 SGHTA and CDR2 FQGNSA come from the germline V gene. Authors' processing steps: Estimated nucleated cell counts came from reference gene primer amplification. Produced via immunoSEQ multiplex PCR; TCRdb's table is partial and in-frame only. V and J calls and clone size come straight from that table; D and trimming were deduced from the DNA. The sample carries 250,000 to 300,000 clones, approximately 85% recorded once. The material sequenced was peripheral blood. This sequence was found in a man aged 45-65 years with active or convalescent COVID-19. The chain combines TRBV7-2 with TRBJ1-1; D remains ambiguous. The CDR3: CASSLKGVAEAFF. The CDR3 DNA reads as TGTGCCAGCAGCTTAAAGGGAGTTGCTGAAGCTTTCTTT.